This TCR beta chain stems from a study of shared clonotypes between healthy human individuals (TCRdb year 2020). General notes on the study: A couple of women and a few men aged 18 to 49 years were included in the cohort. To increase sequencing depth and limit assay-specific biases, different laboratories used diverse techniques to prepare libraries and sequence TCR repertoires. For each donor, three plates each were used for CD4 naive and CD4 memory, two plates were used for CD8 naive, and one plate was used for CD8 memory. The study deeply sequenced blood TCR repertoires of 5 or 6 healthy adults to estimate repertoire size and the extent of clonotype sharing between individuals. Each donor's leukapheresis produced roughly between about 0.9 and 9.5 billion PBMCs.

Of note for this clone: Its antigen target is currently unknown. No quality values exist for individual bases; no much larger clone is one base distant.

Results the study describes overall, beyond this receptor: Estimated clonotype richness was generally larger for naive than for memory subsets. Compared with non-shared clonotypes, the clonotypes found in all four sorted-subset donors had higher generation probabilities. Even with the large sequencing depth, rarefaction of the sorted-subset datasets indicated that sequencing was incomplete. When a handful of donors were compared, the shared fraction of clonotypes was around 5% for naive CD4, 3% to 4% for naive CD8, 2% to 2.5% for memory CD4, and roughly 0.43% for memory CD8. Only blood was sampled, and tissue TCR repertoires likely differ from those in blood. The small number of donors limited the genetic and exposure-history diversity represented. Pairwise subsampling led to the expectation that sequencing depth would affect the degree of clonotype sharing among donors.

Healthy HIV-negative adults with no recently reported acute infections or vaccinations were included as donors. Every donor was a Caucasian adult residing in Nashville, Tennessee, USA. Magnetic negative selection was used to enrich CD4+ T cells, after which naive cells were positively selected on CD45RA and the negative fraction became the memory subset. Blood was collected by leukapheresis, and PBMCs were isolated by Ficoll-Histopaque density gradient centrifugation and then cryopreserved in liquid nitrogen vapor phase. Analytical flow cytometry was used to check the purity and quantity of every magnetically sorted T cell population. Each sorted fraction had its genomic DNA isolated and then quantified by UV absorbance on a Nanodrop 2000c. TCR CDR3 regions were amplified from genomic DNA by multiplex PCR using the deep immunoSEQ assay. For each cell subset, the extracted genomic DNA was distributed evenly across all wells of several immunoSEQ 96-well plates, and each plate served as one replicate. For sorted subsets, each replicate PCR was loaded with 200 ng genomic DNA, equivalent to roughly 30,000 T cell genomes. Purified libraries were measured with a Qubit 3.0 fluorometer, size-checked on a Bioanalyzer 2100, and measured again with the KAPA Library Quantification kit. Every immunoSEQ 96-well plate was sequenced on a separate single-read 150-cycle Illumina NextSeq 550 flow cell. The original pipeline was this. Because the immunoSEQ output held only junctional sequences and lacked quality scores, the filtering could not match the filtering applied to full-length reads. Sequences were annotated with PyIR, a Python wrapper for IgBLAST v1.9, using IMGT germline references to assign V/J genes and CDR3. Reads were filtered out if the reads had weak V/J assignments (E-value above 1e-6), no CDR3, stop codons, out-of-frame junctions, or ambiguous translated residues. V3J clonotypes were defined as sequences sharing an identical inferred V gene, J gene, and CDR3 amino acid sequence. Percentage overlap between repertoires was computed as shared unique clonotypes divided by the size of the smaller repertoire. Richness of each repertoire was evaluated using RTK rarefaction, the Chao1 estimator, and Recon v2.1 estimates of unobserved clonotypes. For all TCRbeta clonotypes obtained by the gDNA method from a handful of donors, generation probabilities were computed with OLGA. As stored in TCRdb, this immuneACCESS dataset retains in-frame rearrangements with V and J assigned. A fraction of the clones does not appear; measured against another copy, unresolved V genes explain less than half of the discrepancy, and the remainder lacks a known reason. The V and J calls and the clone size are those of that table, but D and trimming were determined from the DNA. Within this sample are fewer than 1.4 million clones, with roughly 74% of them counted one time only. The ten largest clones capture more than 0.55% of the sample.

For this chain, trimming is 4 bases at the V end and 3 bases at the J end, and the number of junction bases without a gene match is 7. Based on the germline V gene (reference sequence), the CDR1 and CDR2 sequences are LNHDA and SQIVND. Including the terminal cysteine and phenylalanine, the CDR3 comprises 15 residues. Here the CDR3 DNA is all that survives: 45 bases in frame from base 1. This clonotype originated in a man aged 18 to 29 in good health. Some clones in this sample may be carry-over from other donors' samples. The rearranged chain carries TRBV19 and TRBJ2-7; a stretch of 9 junction bases matches TRBD1. Material: memory CD4+ T cells from PBMCs. The cell subset or site label, read with the paper, signifies: CD45RA-negative fraction. Here is the DNA: TGTGCCAGTAGTAGGTCTACGGGACAGGGCTACGAGCAGTACTTC. Its amino acids are CASSRSTGQGYEQYF.